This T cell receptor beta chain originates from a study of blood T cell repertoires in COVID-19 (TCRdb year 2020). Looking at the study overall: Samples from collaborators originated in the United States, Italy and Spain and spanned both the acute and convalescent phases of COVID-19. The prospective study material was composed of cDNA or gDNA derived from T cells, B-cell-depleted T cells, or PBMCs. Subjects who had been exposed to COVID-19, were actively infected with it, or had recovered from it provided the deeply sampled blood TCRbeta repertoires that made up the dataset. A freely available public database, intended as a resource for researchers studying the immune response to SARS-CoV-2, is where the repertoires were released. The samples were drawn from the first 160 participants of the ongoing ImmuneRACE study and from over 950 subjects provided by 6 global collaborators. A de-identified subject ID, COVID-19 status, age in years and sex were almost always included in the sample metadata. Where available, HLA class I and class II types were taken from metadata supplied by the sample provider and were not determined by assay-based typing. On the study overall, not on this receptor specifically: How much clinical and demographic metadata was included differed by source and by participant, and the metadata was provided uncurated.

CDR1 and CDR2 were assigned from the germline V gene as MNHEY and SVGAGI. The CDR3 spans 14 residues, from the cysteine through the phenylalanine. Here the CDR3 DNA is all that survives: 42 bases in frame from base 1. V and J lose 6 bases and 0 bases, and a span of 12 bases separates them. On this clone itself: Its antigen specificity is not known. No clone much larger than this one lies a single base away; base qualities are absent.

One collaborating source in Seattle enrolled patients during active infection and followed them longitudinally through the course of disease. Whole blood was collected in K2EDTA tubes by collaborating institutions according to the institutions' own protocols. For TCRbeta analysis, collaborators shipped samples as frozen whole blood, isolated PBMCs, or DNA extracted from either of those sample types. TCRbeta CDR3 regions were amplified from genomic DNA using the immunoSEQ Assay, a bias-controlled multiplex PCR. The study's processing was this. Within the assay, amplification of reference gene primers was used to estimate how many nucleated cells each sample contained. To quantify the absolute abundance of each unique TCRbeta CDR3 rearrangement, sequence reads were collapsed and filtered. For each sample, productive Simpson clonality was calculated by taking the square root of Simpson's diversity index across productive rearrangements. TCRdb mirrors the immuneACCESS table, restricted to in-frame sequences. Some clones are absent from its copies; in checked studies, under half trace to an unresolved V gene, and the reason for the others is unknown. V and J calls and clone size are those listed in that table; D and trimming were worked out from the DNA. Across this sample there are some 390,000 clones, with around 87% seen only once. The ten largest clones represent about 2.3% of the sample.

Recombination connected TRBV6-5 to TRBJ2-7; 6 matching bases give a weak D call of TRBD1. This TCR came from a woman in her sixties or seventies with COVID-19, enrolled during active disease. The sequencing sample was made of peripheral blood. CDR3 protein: CASSNRVGSYEQYF. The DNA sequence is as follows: TGTGCCAGCAGCAACAGGGTGGGCTCCTACGAGCAGTACTTC.